The next 14 T cell receptor beta chains were all read from a single sample in a study of blood T cells in healthy people across ages. Together with a sample-barcoded 5' primer, a J-beta primer mix was included in a second PCR lasting roughly 6 to 12 cycles. One entry per CDR3 protein results from TCRdb running MiXCR on the 5' RACE reads. The repertoire holds 700,000 or so distinct CDR3 sequences, with over 40% as singletons. Sequenced material: blood. Every receptor here comes from a man older than 75 in good health.

The chain has TRBV20-1 and TRBJ1-5, with 9 bases lining up with TRBD1. The CDR3 runs to 13 residues. Trimming removed 3 bases from V and 4 bases from J; junction bases left unmatched: 1. The germline gives CDR1 DFQATT, CDR2 SNEGSKA (reference sequence). In DNA form, the CDR3 reads TGCAGTGCTAGCGGGACAGGGAATCAGCCCCAGCATTTT. This sequence encodes CSASGTGNQPQHF.

The chain uses TRBV6-1 and TRBJ1-5; 7 positions agree with TRBD1. CDR1 is MNHNS, CDR2 SASEGT, per germline. V lost 7 bases to trimming and J lost 7 bases; unmatched junction nucleotides: 10. The CDR3 contains 14 residues. Here the CDR3 DNA reads TGTGCCAGCACCTCCGGACAGGAAGGGCAGCCCCAGCATTTT. It encodes CASTSGQEGQPQHF.

This rearrangement joins TRBV20-1 to TRBJ2-2; 9 nucleotides line up with TRBD1. CDR3 length: 14 residues. V was pared by 6 bases and J by 1 base, with 3 bases of the junction left unmatched. Germline lookup yields CDR1 DFQATT and CDR2 SNEGSKA (reference sequence). The CDR3 protein is CSAQGQGNTGELFF. The CDR3 nucleotides are TGCAGTGCCCAGGGACAGGGGAACACCGGGGAGCTGTTTTTT.

This clonotype was found a few times. The chain couples TRBV7-9 to TRBJ1-1; TRBD1 matches 11 bases. CDR1 is SEHNR and CDR2 is FQNEAQ in the germline V gene (reference sequence). V was pared by 0 bases and J by 2 bases, with 5 bases of the junction left unmatched. The CDR3 covers 17 residues. The chain's CDR3 is CASSLARGQGANTEAFF. DNA of the CDR3: TGTGCCAGCAGCTTAGCTCGTGGACAGGGGGCAAACACTGAAGCTTTCTTT.

This sequence joins TRBV7-8 and TRBJ2-7; 9 nucleotides agree with TRBD2. V shed 4 bases and J 2 bases; nucleotides not matched to a gene: 18. The CDR3 has 19 amino acids. Per germline, CDR1 SGHVS and CDR2 FQNEAQ. Here the CDR3 DNA reads TGTGCCAGCAGCTCGCCTAGCGGGGAGGGGGTAGAGTCAGCCTACGAGCAGTACTTC. Translated, it gives CASSSPSGEGVESAYEQYF.

V gene TRBV7-2 combines with J gene TRBJ2-5; D is unresolved. Germline V gene lookup returns CDR1 SGHTA and CDR2 FQGNSA. This CDR3 has 15 residues. V gave up 1 base and J gave up 2 bases, with 11 bases separating them. CDR3 loop: CASSLGRPPQETQYF. CDR3 coding DNA: TGTGCCAGCAGCTTAGGGCGGCCTCCTCAAGAGACCCAGTACTTC.

In this sample, this clonotype turned up a few times. The chain joins TRBV24-1 to TRBJ2-7, with D unclear. CDR1 KGHDR and CDR2 SFDVKD come from the germline V gene. This CDR3 has 13 amino acids. Trimming pared 5 bases from V and 3 bases from J, leaving 10 bases between. This CDR3 is CATSGGRRYEQYF. In DNA, the CDR3 is TGTGCCACCAGTGGTGGACGTCGCTACGAGCAGTACTTC.

This clonotype came up many times. The V and J genes are TRBV30 and TRBJ1-4; TRBD1 matches 8 bases. V was pared by 1 base and J by 8 bases, with 9 bases of the junction left unmatched. From germline, CDR1 is GTSNPN and CDR2 SVGIG (reference sequence). CDR3 size: 15 residues. CDR3 sequence reads: CAWSGYPGGSEKLFF. CDR3 DNA sequence: TGTGCCTGGAGTGGTTACCCAGGGGGCTCGGAAAAACTGTTTTTT.

CDR3: CASSSLSSTDTQYF. CDR3 DNA sequence: TGTGCCAGCAGTTCCCTAAGTAGCACAGATACGCAGTATTTT. The chain carries TRBV12-3 or TRBV12-4 and TRBJ2-3; D is unresolved. Trimming pared 4 bases from V and 0 bases from J, leaving 8 bases between. This CDR3 region has 14 residues.

This clonotype turned up a few times. The V and J genes are TRBV12-3 or TRBV12-4 and TRBJ2-7; weak D call: TRBD1 (6 bases). V shed 5 bases and J shed 0 bases, with 14 bases lying between them. This CDR3 contains 15 residues. The CDR3: CASSPQGRNSYEQYF. In DNA, the CDR3 is TGTGCCAGCAGTCCACAGGGTCGAAACTCCTACGAGCAGTACTTC.

This chain joins TRBV4-3 and TRBJ2-7; D may correspond to TRBD1 or TRBD2 (7 bases each). The J call may not be correct, given that the DNA end is closer to TRBJ2-5. The CDR3 is made up of 14 amino acids. Germline CDR1 and CDR2: LGHNA and YSLEER. The CDR3 DNA reads as TGCGCCAGCAGCTCAGGGGGGGCCCGAAAGACCCAGTACTTC. It codes for CASSSGGARKTQYF.

The chain joins TRBV4-1 to TRBJ1-5; no reliable D call. CDR1 and CDR2 (germline): MGHRA, YSYEKL. CDR3 size: 16 residues. Trimming took 0 bases from V and 1 from J, leaving 10 bases between them. DNA for the CDR3: TGCGCCAGCAGCCAAGATGGTACACGAAGCAATCAGCCCCAGCATTTT. Amino acids: CASSQDGTRSNQPQHF.

The chain links TRBV30 to TRBJ2-1; 10 nucleotides line up with TRBD2. With 3 bases clipped from V and 2 bases from J, the junction kept 4 bases outside the gene matches. From germline, CDR1 is GTSNPN and CDR2 SVGIG (reference sequence). This CDR3 contains 15 residues. The CDR3 here is CAWRTLAGAYNEQFF. CDR3 coding DNA: TGTGCCTGGAGGACTCTAGCGGGGGCCTACAATGAGCAGTTCTTC.

This clonotype was counted at least ten times. CDR3 bases: TGTGCCAGCCAGCGGGAGGCCTACAATGAGCAGTTCTTC. Protein sequence: CASQREAYNEQFF. The chain employs TRBV6-2 or TRBV6-3 and TRBJ2-1, with 9 nucleotides matching TRBD2. Looked up from germline, CDR1 is MNHEY and CDR2 is SVGEGT. The CDR3 covers 13 residues. With V trimmed by 8 bases and J by 2 bases, 1 base remained unmatched.